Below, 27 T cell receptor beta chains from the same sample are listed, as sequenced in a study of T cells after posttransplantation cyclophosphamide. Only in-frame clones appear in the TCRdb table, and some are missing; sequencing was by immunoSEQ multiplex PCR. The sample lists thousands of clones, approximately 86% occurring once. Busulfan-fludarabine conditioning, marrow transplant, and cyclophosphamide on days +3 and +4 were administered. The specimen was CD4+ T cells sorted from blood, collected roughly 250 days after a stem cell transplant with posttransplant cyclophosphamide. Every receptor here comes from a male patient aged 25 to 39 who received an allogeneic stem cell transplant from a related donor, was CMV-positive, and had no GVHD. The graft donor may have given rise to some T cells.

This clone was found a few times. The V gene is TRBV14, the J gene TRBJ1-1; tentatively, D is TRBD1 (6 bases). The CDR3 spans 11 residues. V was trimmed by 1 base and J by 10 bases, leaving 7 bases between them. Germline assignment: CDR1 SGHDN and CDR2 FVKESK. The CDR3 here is CASSQGQVAFF. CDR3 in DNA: TGTGCCAGCAGCCAAGGACAGGTAGCTTTCTTT. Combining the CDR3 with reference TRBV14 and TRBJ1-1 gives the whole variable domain EAGVTQFPSHSVIEKGQTVTLRCDPISGHDNLYWYRRVMGKEIKFLLHFVKESKQDESGMPNNRFLAERTGGTYSTLKVQPAELEDSGVYFCASSQGQVAFFGQGTRLTVV.

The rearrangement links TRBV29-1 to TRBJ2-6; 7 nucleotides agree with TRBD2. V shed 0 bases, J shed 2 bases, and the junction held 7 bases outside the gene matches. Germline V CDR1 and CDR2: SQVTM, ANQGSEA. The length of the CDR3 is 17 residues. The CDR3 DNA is TGCAGCGTTGAAGACCCCTGGGGAGGGCCTGGGGCCAACGTCCTGACTTTC. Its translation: CSVEDPWGGPGANVLTF.

CDR3 bases: TGCGCCAGCAGCCAAAGTTGGGGGGAAGCAGTTAGCTCCTACGAGCAGTACTTC. Its translation: CASSQSWGEAVSSYEQYF. This chain connects TRBV4-3 to TRBJ2-7, with a tentative D call TRBD2 (6 bases). The CDR3 totals 18 residues. The germline V gene encodes CDR1 LGHNA and CDR2 YSLEER. V was cut by 2 bases and J by 0 bases, with 20 bases left in between.

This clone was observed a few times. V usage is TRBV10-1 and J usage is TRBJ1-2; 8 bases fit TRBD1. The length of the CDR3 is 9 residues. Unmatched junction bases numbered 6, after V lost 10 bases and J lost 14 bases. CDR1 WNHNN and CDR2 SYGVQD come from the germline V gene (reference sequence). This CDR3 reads CAKDRAITF. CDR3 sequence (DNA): TGCGCCAAGGACAGGGCAATAACCTTC.

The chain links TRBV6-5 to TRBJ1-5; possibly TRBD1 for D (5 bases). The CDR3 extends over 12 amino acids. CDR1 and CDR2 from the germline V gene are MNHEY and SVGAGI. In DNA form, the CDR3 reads TGTGCTAGTCGACAGCCCAATCAGCCCCAGCATTTT. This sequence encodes CASRQPNQPQHF.

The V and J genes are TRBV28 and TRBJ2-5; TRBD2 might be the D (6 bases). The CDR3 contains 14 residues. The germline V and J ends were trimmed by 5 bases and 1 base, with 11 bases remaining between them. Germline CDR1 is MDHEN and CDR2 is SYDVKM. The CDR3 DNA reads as TGTGCCAGCAGTAGTAGCGGAGTCCAAGAGACCCAGTACTTC. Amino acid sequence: CASSSSGVQETQYF.

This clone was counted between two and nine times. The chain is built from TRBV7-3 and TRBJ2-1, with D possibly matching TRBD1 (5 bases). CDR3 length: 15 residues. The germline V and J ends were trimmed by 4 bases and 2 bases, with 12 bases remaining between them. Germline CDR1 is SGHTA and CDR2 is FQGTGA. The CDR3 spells CASSYRQSTYNEQFF. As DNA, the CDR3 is TGTGCCAGCAGCTACCGACAGAGCACCTACAATGAGCAGTTCTTC.

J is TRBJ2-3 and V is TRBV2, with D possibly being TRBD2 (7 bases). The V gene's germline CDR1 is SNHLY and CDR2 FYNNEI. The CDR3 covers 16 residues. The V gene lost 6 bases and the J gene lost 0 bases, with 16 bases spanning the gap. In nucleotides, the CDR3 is TGTGCCAGCAGGGTTTCGGCGGGGGCTAGCACAGATACGCAGTATTTT. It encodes CASRVSAGASTDTQYF.

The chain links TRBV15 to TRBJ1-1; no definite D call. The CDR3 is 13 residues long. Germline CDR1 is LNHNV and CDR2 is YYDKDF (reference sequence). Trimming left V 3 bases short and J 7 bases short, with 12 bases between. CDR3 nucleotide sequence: TGTGCCACCAGCAGGTATGGACGGGGTGAAGCTTTCTTT. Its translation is CATSRYGRGEAFF.

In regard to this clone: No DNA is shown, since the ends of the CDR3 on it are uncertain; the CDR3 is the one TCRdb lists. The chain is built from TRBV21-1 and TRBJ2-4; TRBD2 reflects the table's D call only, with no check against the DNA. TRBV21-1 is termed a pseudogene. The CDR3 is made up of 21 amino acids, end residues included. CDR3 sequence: CASSKACRVAGGSGTKNIQYF.

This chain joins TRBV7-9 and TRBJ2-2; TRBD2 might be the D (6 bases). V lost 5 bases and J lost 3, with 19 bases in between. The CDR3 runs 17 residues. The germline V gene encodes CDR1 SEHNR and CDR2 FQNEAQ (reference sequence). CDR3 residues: CASSRFMGGLYTGELFF. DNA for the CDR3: TGTGCCAGCAGCCGTTTTATGGGGGGACTTTACACCGGGGAGCTGTTTTTT.

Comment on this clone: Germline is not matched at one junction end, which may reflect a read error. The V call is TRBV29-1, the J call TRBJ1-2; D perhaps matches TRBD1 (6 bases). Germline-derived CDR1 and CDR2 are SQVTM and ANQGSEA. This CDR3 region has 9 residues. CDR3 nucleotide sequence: TGCAGCGTTGATCCCGGACAGCGCTTC. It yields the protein CSVDPGQRF.

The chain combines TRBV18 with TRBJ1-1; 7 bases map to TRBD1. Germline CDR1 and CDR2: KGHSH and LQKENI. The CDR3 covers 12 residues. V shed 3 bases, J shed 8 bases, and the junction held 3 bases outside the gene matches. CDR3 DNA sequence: TGTGCCAGCTCACCGATGGACAGGGAAGCTTTCTTT. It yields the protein CASSPMDREAFF. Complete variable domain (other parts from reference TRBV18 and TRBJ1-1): NAGVMQNPRHLVRRRGQEARLRCSPMKGHSHVYWYRQLPEEGLKFMVYLQKENIIDESGMPKERFSAEFPKEGPSILRIQQVVRGDSAAYFCASSPMDREAFFGQGTRLTVV.

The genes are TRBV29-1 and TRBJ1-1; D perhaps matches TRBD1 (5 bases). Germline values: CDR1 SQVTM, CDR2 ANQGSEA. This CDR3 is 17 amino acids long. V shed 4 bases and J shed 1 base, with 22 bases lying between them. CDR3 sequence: CSVVNLWGFGENTEAFF. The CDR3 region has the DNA TGCAGCGTTGTTAACCTTTGGGGCTTTGGTGAGAACACTGAAGCTTTCTTT.

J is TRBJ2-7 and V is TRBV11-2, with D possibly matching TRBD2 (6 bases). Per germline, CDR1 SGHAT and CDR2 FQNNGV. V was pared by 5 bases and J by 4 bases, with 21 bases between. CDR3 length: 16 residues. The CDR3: CASSQTRGYGTYEQYF. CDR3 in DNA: TGTGCCAGCAGCCAAACCCGGGGGTACGGTACTTACGAGCAGTACTTC. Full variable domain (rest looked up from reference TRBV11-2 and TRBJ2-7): EAGVAQSPRYKIIEKRQSVAFWCNPISGHATLYWYQQILGQGPKLLIQFQNNGVVDDSQLPKDRFSAERLKGVDSTLKIQPAKLEDSAVYLCASSQTRGYGTYEQYFGPGTRLTVT.

CDR3 protein: CASQGQGGTGELFF. In nucleotides, the CDR3 is TGTGCCAGCCAGGGACAGGGAGGGACCGGGGAGCTGTTTTTT. The J gene is TRBJ2-2, the V gene TRBV25-1, with TRBD1 matching over 9 bases. V lost 8 bases to trimming and J lost 5 bases; unmatched junction nucleotides: 6. Germline V gene data show CDR1 as MGHDK and CDR2 as SYGVNS. The length of the CDR3 is 14 residues.

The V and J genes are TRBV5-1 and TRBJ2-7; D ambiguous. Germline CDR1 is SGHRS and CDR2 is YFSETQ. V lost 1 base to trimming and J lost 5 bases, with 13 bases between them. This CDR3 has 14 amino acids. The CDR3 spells CASSLFKMGDEQYF. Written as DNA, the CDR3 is TGCGCCAGCAGCTTGTTCAAAATGGGCGACGAGCAGTACTTC.

As DNA, the CDR3 is TGTGCCAGCTCCCAGAGACTAGCGGGAGACTTTGCGGGAGAGCAGTACTTC. This translates into CASSQRLAGDFAGEQYF. The rearrangement joins TRBV18 to TRBJ2-7, with 12 nucleotides matching TRBD2. The CDR3 covers 17 residues. The germline V gene has CDR1 KGHSH and CDR2 LQKENI. The junction had 16 bases not matched to a gene; V was cut back by 6 bases and J by 7 bases.

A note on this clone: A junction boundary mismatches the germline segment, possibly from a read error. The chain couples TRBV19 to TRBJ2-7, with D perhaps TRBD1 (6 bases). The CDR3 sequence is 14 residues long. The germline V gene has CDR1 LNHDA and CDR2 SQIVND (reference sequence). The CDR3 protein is CASSKTGKKYEQYF. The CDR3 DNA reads TGTGCCAGCAGTAAGACAGGAAAAAAATACGAGCAGTACTTC.

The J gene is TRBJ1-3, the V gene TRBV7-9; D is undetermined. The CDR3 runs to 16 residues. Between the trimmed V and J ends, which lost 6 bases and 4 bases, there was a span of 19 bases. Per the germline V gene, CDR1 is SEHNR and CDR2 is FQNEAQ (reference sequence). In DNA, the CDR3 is TGTGCCAGCAGAGAGGGCACCGACTCGCAAGGAAACACCATATATTTT. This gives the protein CASREGTDSQGNTIYF.

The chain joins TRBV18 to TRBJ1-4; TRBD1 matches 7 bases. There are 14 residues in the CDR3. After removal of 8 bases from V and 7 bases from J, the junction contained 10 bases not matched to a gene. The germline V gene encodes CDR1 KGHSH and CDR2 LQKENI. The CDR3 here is CASAEGALSEKLFF. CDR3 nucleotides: TGTGCCAGCGCCGAGGGGGCGCTCAGTGAAAAACTGTTTTTT.

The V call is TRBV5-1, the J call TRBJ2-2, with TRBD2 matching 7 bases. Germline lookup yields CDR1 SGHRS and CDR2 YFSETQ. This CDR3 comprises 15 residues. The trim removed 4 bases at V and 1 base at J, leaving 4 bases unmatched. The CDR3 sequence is CASSPGGVNTGELFF. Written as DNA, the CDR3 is TGCGCCAGCAGCCCGGGGGGAGTGAACACCGGGGAGCTGTTTTTT.

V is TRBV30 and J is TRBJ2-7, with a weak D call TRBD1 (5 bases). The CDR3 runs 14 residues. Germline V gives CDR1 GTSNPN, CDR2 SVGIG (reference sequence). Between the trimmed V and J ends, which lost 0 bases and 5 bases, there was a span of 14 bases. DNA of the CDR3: TGTGCCTGGAGTGTATCTCAGGGCCAAGACGAGCAGTACTTC. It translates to CAWSVSQGQDEQYF.

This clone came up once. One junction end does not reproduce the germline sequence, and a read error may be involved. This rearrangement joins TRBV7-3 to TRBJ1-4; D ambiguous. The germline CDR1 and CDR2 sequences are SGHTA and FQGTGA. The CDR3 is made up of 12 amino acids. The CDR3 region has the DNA TGTGCCAGCAGCTTAAGGGCGCAAAATCTGTTTTTT. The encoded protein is CASSLRAQNLFF.

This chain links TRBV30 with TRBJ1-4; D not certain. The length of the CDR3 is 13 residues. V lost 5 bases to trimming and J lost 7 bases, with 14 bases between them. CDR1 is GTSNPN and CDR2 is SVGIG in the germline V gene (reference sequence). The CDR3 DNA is TGTGCCTGGTCTTCAATCGTCGGTGAAAAACTGTTTTTT. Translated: CAWSSIVGEKLFF.

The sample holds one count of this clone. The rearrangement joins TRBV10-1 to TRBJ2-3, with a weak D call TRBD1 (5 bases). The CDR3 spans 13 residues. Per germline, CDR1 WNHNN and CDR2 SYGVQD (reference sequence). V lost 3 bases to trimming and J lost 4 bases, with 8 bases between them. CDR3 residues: CASSDRVSDTQYF. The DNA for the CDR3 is TGCGCCAGCAGTGACAGGGTCTCAGATACGCAGTATTTT.

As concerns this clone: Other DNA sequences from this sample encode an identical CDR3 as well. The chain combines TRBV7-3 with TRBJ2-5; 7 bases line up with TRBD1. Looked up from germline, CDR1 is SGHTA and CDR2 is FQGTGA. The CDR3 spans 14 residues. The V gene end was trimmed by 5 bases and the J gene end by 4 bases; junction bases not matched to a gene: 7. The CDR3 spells CASSLTGVRETQYF. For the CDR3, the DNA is TGTGCCAGCAGCCTCACAGGGGTCCGAGAGACCCAGTACTTC.